This T cell receptor (beta chain) was sequenced in a study of blood T cell repertoires in COVID-19. The CDR3 loop spans 15 amino acids. V lost 4 bases to trimming and J lost 7 bases; unmatched junction nucleotides: 8. In germline, CDR1 is LGHDT, CDR2 YNNKEL (reference sequence). The protocol was immunoSEQ multiplex PCR, while the TCRdb copy is restricted to in-frame clones and leaves out a portion. The sample contains around 250,000 clones, roughly 85% of which appear only once. The chain couples TRBV3-1 (or the pseudogene TRBV3-2) to TRBJ1-4, with TRBD1 matching 8 bases. This TCR came from a woman aged 45-59 years who had recovered from COVID-19. The specimen was PBMCs or T cells enriched from blood (not recorded which). CDR3 sequence: CASSRSDRDGEKLFF. CDR3 bases: TGTGCCAGCAGCCGATCGGACAGGGACGGTGAAAAACTGTTTTTT.